This TCR beta chain originates from a study of T cells in localized non-small cell lung cancer. General observations from the study: Only one tumor region went through sequencing, so heterogeneity may still be there.

Remarks on this clone: As yet, its antigen is unknown.

Repertoires were generated with immunoSEQ multiplex PCR, while TCRdb's copy carries only in-frame clones and drops some. The sample holds 48,000 or so clones, about nine tenths seen once. Trimming removed 0 bases at V and 7 bases at J, with 7 bases between. CDR3 size: 13 residues. Germline-derived CDR1 and CDR2 are SGHTA and FQGNSA. The starting material was peripheral blood, obtained before any cancer treatment. This TCR was sampled from a male donor older than 55 with stage III squamous cell lung carcinoma. The chain is built from TRBV7-2 and TRBJ2-1; D is unresolved. The CDR3 loop is CASSLASRNEQFF. As DNA, the CDR3 is TGTGCCAGCAGCTTAGCAAGCCGAAATGAGCAGTTCTTC.